This T cell receptor beta chain was documented in a study of blood T cell repertoires in COVID-19. On the study more broadly: There were acute and convalescent COVID-19 samples, and they came from the United States, Italy and Spain. The analysed material was cDNA or gDNA that came from T cells, B-cell-depleted T cells, or PBMCs.

The repertoire was sequenced with immunoSEQ multiplex PCR; TCRdb's copy has only in-frame clones and lacks some. The data contain about 200,000 clones, 70% to 80% of them singletons. Germline CDR1 MGHRA, CDR2 YSYEKL. V was clipped by 11 bases and J by 1 base; unmatched bases: 6. The CDR3 is 13 amino acids. The chain uses TRBV4-1 and TRBJ1-1, with 8 nucleotides matching TRBD1. The receptor was isolated from a middle-aged woman with COVID-19, enrolled during active disease. The specimen was peripheral blood. CDR3 sequence: CAGKQGENTEAFF. In DNA form, the CDR3 reads TGCGCCGGAAAACAGGGGGAGAACACTGAAGCTTTCTTT.